The 25 T cell receptor beta chains reported below all come from one sample, sequenced in a study of shared clonotypes between healthy human individuals. Libraries were prepared by immunoSEQ multiplex PCR; TCRdb keeps only in-frame clonotypes and omits some of them. The data contain under 550,000 clones, 90% to 96% of them singletons. Sequencing input: naive CD4+ T cells sorted from blood. The sample's subset: CD45RA+ positively selected. These receptors were taken from a woman under 40 in good health.

This chain connects TRBV25-1 to TRBJ2-4; 8 bases line up with TRBD1. The CDR3 sequence is 13 residues long. The germline V gene encodes CDR1 MGHDK and CDR2 SYGVNS. V lost 7 bases to trimming and J lost 1 base; unmatched junction nucleotides: 0. DNA for the CDR3: TGTGCCAGCACAGGGGGCGCCAAAAACATTCAGTACTTC. This translates into CASTGGAKNIQYF.

V gene TRBV5-1 combines with J gene TRBJ2-7; no clear D. The germline gives CDR1 SGHRS, CDR2 YFSETQ. V was clipped by 2 bases and J by 2 bases, with 8 bases between them. This CDR3 spans 13 amino acids. CDR3 loop: CASSFSETYEQYF. For the CDR3, the DNA is TGCGCCAGCAGCTTCAGTGAGACCTACGAGCAGTACTTC. Together with reference TRBV5-1 and TRBJ2-7, the CDR3 gives the full variable domain: KAGVTQTPRYLIKTRGQQVTLSCSPISGHRSVSWYQQTPGQGLQFLFEYFSETQRNKGNFPGRFSGRQFSNSRSEMNVSTLELGDSALYLCASSFSETYEQYFGPGTRLTVT.

The chain combines TRBV5-1 with TRBJ2-5, with TRBD1 matching 9 bases. The DNA matches TRBJ2-7 better at its end, which makes the J call doubtful. The CDR3 has 16 amino acids. Per germline, CDR1 SGHRS and CDR2 YFSETQ. CDR3 coding DNA: TGCGCCAGCAGCTTGGAGCTGGCGGACAGGGGCTACGAGCAGTACTTC. Residues: CASSLELADRGYEQYF.

This clone is a singleton in its sample. This sequence joins TRBV7-3 and TRBJ2-5; TRBD2 agrees at 14 bases. Germline V gene lookup returns CDR1 SGHTA and CDR2 FQGTGA. Unmatched junction bases numbered 5, after V lost 3 bases and J lost 5 bases. The CDR3 has 16 residues. The CDR3 here is CASSFRLAGGWETQYF. CDR3 in DNA: TGTGCCAGCAGCTTCCGACTAGCGGGAGGGTGGGAGACCCAGTACTTC.

This clone was counted only a few times. This rearrangement joins TRBV18 to TRBJ1-1; D is unclear. Germline V gene lookup returns CDR1 KGHSH and CDR2 LQKENI. The CDR3 has 12 residues. Trimming removed 6 bases from V and 7 bases from J, with 12 bases in between. DNA of the CDR3: TGTGCCAGCTCTCGAGACCTTGGTGAAGCTTTCTTT. This codes for CASSRDLGEAFF.

V is TRBV5-3 and J is TRBJ1-5; a weak D match, TRBD1 (5 bases). TRBV5-3 is known as an ORF, though its function is uncertain. V lost 3 bases, J lost 0 bases, and 16 bases lay in between. The CDR3 runs 17 residues. The DNA for the CDR3 is TGTGCCAGAAGCTCCAAGGGGCAGTACTATAGCAATCAGCCCCAGCATTTT. Translation gives CARSSKGQYYSNQPQHF.

The CDR3 coding sequence is TGTGCCAGCAGTTTAGGGGGACAGCTAGATAGCAATCAGCCCCAGCATTTT. It yields the protein CASSLGGQLDSNQPQHF. The chain combines TRBV28 with TRBJ1-5, with 7 bases lining up with TRBD1. Germline CDR1 and CDR2: MDHEN and SYDVKM. J was trimmed by 0 bases and V by 2 bases; bases with no gene match: 7. The CDR3 length is 17 residues.

The chain recombines TRBV4-1 with TRBJ2-3; TRBD2 matches at 7 bases. V lost 0 bases and J lost 6; bases outside the gene matches: 9. CDR1 and CDR2 from the germline V gene are MGHRA and YSYEKL. CDR3 length: 16 residues. The CDR3 DNA reads TGCGCCAGCAGCCAAGAGGGGGGAGGGCCCCTCGATACGCAGTATTTT. Protein product: CASSQEGGGPLDTQYF.

The chain uses TRBV28 and TRBJ2-7; TRBD2 agrees at 7 bases. V dropped 6 bases and J dropped 4; count of bases not matched to a gene: 30. The CDR3 is 21 residues long. Germline V lookup: CDR1 MDHEN, CDR2 SYDVKM. CDR3 DNA: TGTGCCAGCAGCCCCGGGAGAGAGGCGCCGGGCGGCGGGAGATTCCAATACGAGCAGTACTTC. This codes for CASSPGREAPGGGRFQYEQYF.

This chain joins TRBV9 and TRBJ2-3; D unclear. CDR1 and CDR2 (germline): SGDLS, YYNGEE. The CDR3 is 14 residues long. The V and J ends lost 6 bases and 0 bases respectively, with 11 bases between them. This chain's CDR3 is CASTSTSSTDTQYF. For the CDR3, the DNA is TGTGCCAGCACCTCCACAAGCAGCACAGATACGCAGTATTTT.

The chain links TRBV28 to TRBJ1-1, with 8 bases lining up with TRBD1. The CDR3 sequence is 14 residues long. CDR1 is MDHEN and CDR2 is SYDVKM in the germline V gene. Unmatched junction bases numbered 8, after V lost 5 bases and J lost 6 bases. The CDR3 coding sequence is TGTGCCAGCAGTCCCGGCCAGGGGGCCTCTGAAGCTTTCTTT. Translating gives CASSPGQGASEAFF.

The chain recombines TRBV21-1 with TRBJ2-3. TRBV21-1 is deemed a pseudogene. This CDR3 has 14 amino acids. The DNA of the CDR3 is TGTGCCAGCAGCACCTCCCCTGGGGAAGATACGCAGTATTTT. This sequence encodes CASSTSPGEDTQYF.

CDR3 region: CASSSSTSGSPDTQYF. The CDR3 DNA follows: TGTGCCAGCAGTTCATCGACTAGCGGGAGCCCAGATACGCAGTATTTT. The chain has TRBV27 and TRBJ2-3; 12 nucleotides agree with TRBD2. CDR3 length equals 16 residues. Looked up from germline, CDR1 is MNHEY and CDR2 is SMNVEV (reference sequence). Trimming cost V 4 bases and J 4 bases; bases outside gene matches: 6.

J is TRBJ2-2 and V is TRBV5-1, with D perhaps matching TRBD1 (5 bases). The germline gives CDR1 SGHRS, CDR2 YFSETQ. With 2 bases removed from V and 1 base from J, the gap between germline ends came to 12 bases. The CDR3 runs 16 residues. CDR3 loop: CASSFLFTGNTGELFF. CDR3 in DNA: TGCGCCAGCAGCTTCTTATTTACAGGGAACACCGGGGAGCTGTTTTTT. The variable domain in full, completed from reference TRBV5-1 and TRBJ2-2, reads KAGVTQTPRYLIKTRGQQVTLSCSPISGHRSVSWYQQTPGQGLQFLFEYFSETQRNKGNFPGRFSGRQFSNSRSEMNVSTLELGDSALYLCASSFLFTGNTGELFFGEGSRLTVL.

The chain carries TRBV19 and TRBJ2-1; 11 nucleotides match TRBD2. The CDR3 extends over 16 amino acids. The germline V gene encodes CDR1 LNHDA and CDR2 SQIVND (reference sequence). J lost 3 bases, V lost 5 bases, and 6 bases had no gene match. The DNA of the CDR3 is TGTGCCAGTAGTGGACATAGCGGGAGGGTCTACAATGAGCAGTTCTTC. The encoded protein is CASSGHSGRVYNEQFF.

The CDR3 sequence: CASSERSGTGVNEQYF. The CDR3 region has the DNA TGCGCCAGCAGTGAGCGCTCCGGGACAGGGGTTAACGAGCAGTACTTC. This chain joins TRBV10-1 and TRBJ2-7; 10 bases map to TRBD1. This CDR3 contains 16 residues. CDR1 is WNHNN, CDR2 SYGVQD, per germline (reference sequence). V shed 2 bases, J shed 5 bases, and the junction held 9 bases outside the gene matches.

The chain links TRBV7-2 to TRBJ1-1, with D unclear. The germline V gene encodes CDR1 SGHTA and CDR2 FQGNSA. The CDR3 contains 14 residues. V shed 1 base and J shed 6 bases, with 12 bases lying between them. The CDR3: CASSLGVNTAEAFF. In nucleotides, the CDR3 is TGTGCCAGCAGCTTAGGGGTTAACACTGCTGAAGCTTTCTTT.

The chain combines TRBV10-3 with TRBJ1-4, with no clear D. This CDR3 has 16 amino acids. From germline, CDR1 is ENHRY and CDR2 SYGVKD. Trimming pared 1 base from V and 0 bases from J, leaving 9 bases between. The CDR3 bases are TGTGCCATCAGTGAGTTCTCAGGTGCAACTAATGAAAAACTGTTTTTT. Protein: CAISEFSGATNEKLFF.

This chain connects TRBV7-9 to TRBJ2-7; 8 nucleotides match TRBD1. This CDR3 has 15 residues. V dropped 0 bases and J dropped 2; count of bases not matched to a gene: 3. The V gene's germline CDR1 is SEHNR and CDR2 FQNEAQ (reference sequence). CDR3 DNA: TGTGCCAGCAGCTTAGCTGGGACAGGACCCTACGAGCAGTACTTC. This gives the protein CASSLAGTGPYEQYF.

The chain has TRBV19 and TRBJ1-1; D remains unclear. CDR1 and CDR2 (germline): LNHDA, SQIVND (reference sequence). The V end was cut by 0 bases, the J end by 2 bases, with 10 bases between. CDR3 length equals 15 residues. The CDR3 coding sequence is TGTGCCAGTAGTATAGATTTGGAGCTAAACACTGAAGCTTTCTTT. The encoded protein is CASSIDLELNTEAFF.

This sequence joins TRBV11-2 and TRBJ2-5, with 7 nucleotides matching TRBD1. The J call may be mistaken, given a closer DNA end match to TRBJ2-7. CDR1 is SGHAT and CDR2 is FQNNGV in the germline V gene. This CDR3 spans 15 amino acids. CDR3 amino acids: CASRFQGVGSYEQYF. In nucleotides, the CDR3 is TGTGCCAGCAGGTTTCAGGGGGTAGGGTCCTACGAGCAGTACTTC.

This chain uses TRBV5-1 with TRBJ2-1; 11 bases fit TRBD2. Germline CDR1 is SGHRS and CDR2 is YFSETQ. This CDR3 has 15 residues. Trimming at V came to 4 bases and at J to 7 bases, leaving 7 bases not matched to a gene. DNA of the CDR3: TGCGCCAGCAGCCCGGCCGCTAGCGGGAGGAATGAGCAGTTCTTC. Its protein is CASSPAASGRNEQFF.

The chain has TRBV19 and TRBJ2-7, with 13 nucleotides matching TRBD2. The V gene's germline CDR1 is LNHDA and CDR2 SQIVND (reference sequence). The length of the CDR3 is 18 residues. With V trimmed by 0 bases and J by 2 bases, 7 bases remained unmatched. The CDR3 coding sequence is TGTGCCAGTAGTATAGACTCCGGACTAGCGGGAGTTCCCTACGAGCAGTACTTC. Its protein product is CASSIDSGLAGVPYEQYF.

The rearrangement joins TRBV28 to TRBJ1-5; D is possibly TRBD1 (5 bases). Germline CDR1 is MDHEN and CDR2 is SYDVKM. The V gene lost 7 bases and the J gene lost 6 bases, with 19 bases spanning the gap. CDR3 length: 15 amino acids. Written as DNA, the CDR3 is TGTGCCAGCACCATCGGGACCCCTCCCAGTCAGCCCCAGCATTTT. Translating it yields CASTIGTPPSQPQHF. The full variable domain, with the rest looked up from reference TRBV28 and TRBJ1-5, is DVKVTQSSRYLVKRTGEKVFLECVQDMDHENMFWYRQDPGLGLRLIYFSYDVKMKEKGDIPEGYSVSREKKERFSLILESASTNQTSMYLCASTIGTPPSQPQHFGDGTRLSIL.

This chain uses TRBV6-7 with TRBJ1-4; D is unclear. TRBV6-7 is an open reading frame, and its role is uncertain. CDR3 length: 16 amino acids. Trimming pared 2 bases from V and 0 bases from J, leaving 10 bases between. In nucleotides, the CDR3 is TGTGCCAGCAGTTACGAGAAGGTCACAACTAATGAAAAACTGTTTTTT. It yields the protein CASSYEKVTTNEKLFF.